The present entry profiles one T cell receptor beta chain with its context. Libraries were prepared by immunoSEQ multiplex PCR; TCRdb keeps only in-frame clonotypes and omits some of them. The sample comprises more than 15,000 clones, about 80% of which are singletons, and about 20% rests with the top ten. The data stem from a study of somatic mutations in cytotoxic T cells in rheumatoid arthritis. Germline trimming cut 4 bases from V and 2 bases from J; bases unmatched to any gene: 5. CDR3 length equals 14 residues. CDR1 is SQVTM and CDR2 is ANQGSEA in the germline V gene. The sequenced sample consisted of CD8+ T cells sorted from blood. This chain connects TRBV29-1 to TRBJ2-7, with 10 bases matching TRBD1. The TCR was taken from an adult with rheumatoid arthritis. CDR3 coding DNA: TGCAGCGTTGCGGGGACAGGGGAAACCTACGAGCAGTACTTC. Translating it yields CSVAGTGETYEQYF.